This T cell receptor (beta chain) emerged from a study of T cell repertoires in cytomegalovirus infection. TCRdb passed the reads through MiXCR, listing each CDR3 protein once. The profile shows about 530,000 distinct CDR3 sequences, about 30% of them singletons. This clonotype has a single count. Trimming stripped 1 base from V and 8 bases from J, with 11 bases between. CDR1 SGHNT and CDR2 YENEEA come from the germline V gene. This CDR3 has 14 amino acids. Material: PBMCs. V gene TRBV11-3 combines with J gene TRBJ1-4; D might be TRBD1 (6 bases). The sequence derives from a human donor in good health (CMV status not recorded). Some clones in this sample may be carry-over from other donors' samples. CDR3: CASSLGGQGEKLFF. In DNA form, the CDR3 reads TGTGCCAGCAGCTTAGGAGGGCAGGGGGAAAAACTGTTTTTT.